A selection of T cell receptor beta chains follows, all from one sample in a study of T-cell memory formation after mild COVID-19. TCRdb re-analysed the 5' RACE reads in MiXCR, keeping a single row per CDR3 protein. This sample has around 510,000 distinct CDR3 sequences, with roughly 20% found just once. The sample taken for sequencing was PBMCs or a T cell subset sorted from them (not recorded which). These receptors all stem from an adult woman who had mild COVID-19 (a few samples of this study predate the infection). Cell type and time point are not known. Each CDR3 is given with its conserved first and last residue. The D gene is left open where the match is weak. A clone size is listed for some rows: how often the clone was seen (once, few, many), or a class if it is expanded.

CDR3 protein: CASSPTRGFGELFF
CDR3 DNA: TGTGCCAGCAGCCCCACGAGGGGGTTCGGGGAGCTGTTTTTT
V gene: TRBV6-2/TRBV6-3
D gene: .
J gene: TRBJ2-2
clone size: few

CDR3 protein: CAISEFRQALDYGYTF
CDR3 DNA: TGTGCCATCAGTGAGTTTAGACAGGCTTTAGACTATGGCTACACCTTC
V gene: TRBV10-3
D gene: .
J gene: TRBJ1-2
clone size: .

CDR3 protein: CASRPSSGGNTEAFF
CDR3 DNA: TGTGCCAGCAGACCATCCTCCGGTGGGAACACTGAAGCTTTCTTT
V gene: TRBV12-3/TRBV12-4
D gene: .
J gene: TRBJ1-1
clone size: .

CDR3 protein: CSAEGLQNEQFF
CDR3 DNA: TGCAGTGCTGAGGGACTCCAAAATGAGCAGTTCTTC
V gene: TRBV20-1
D gene: .
J gene: TRBJ2-1
clone size: .

CDR3 protein: CSVAGARRNEQFF
CDR3 DNA: TGCAGCGTTGCGGGGGCGCGAAGAAATGAGCAGTTCTTC
V gene: TRBV29-1
D gene: .
J gene: TRBJ2-1
clone size: few

CDR3 protein: CSASTGREMNTEAFF
CDR3 DNA: TGCAGTGCCTCGACAGGGAGGGAAATGAACACTGAAGCTTTCTTT
V gene: TRBV20-1
D gene: TRBD1
J gene: TRBJ1-1
clone size: few

CDR3 protein: CASSLHRYQETQYF
CDR3 DNA: TGTGCCAGCAGTTTACACAGATACCAAGAGACCCAGTACTTC
V gene: TRBV12-3/TRBV12-4
D gene: .
J gene: TRBJ2-5
clone size: .

CDR3 protein: CASSDTEAFF
CDR3 DNA: TGTGCCAGTAGTGACACTGAAGCTTTCTTT
V gene: TRBV19
D gene: .
J gene: TRBJ1-1
clone size: few

CDR3 protein: CASSWGQGYSYEQYF
CDR3 DNA: TGTGCCAGCAGTTGGGGACAGGGCTACTCCTACGAGCAGTACTTC
V gene: TRBV7-2
D gene: TRBD1
J gene: TRBJ2-7
clone size: .

CDR3 protein: CASSLGLANNEQFF
CDR3 DNA: TGTGCCAGCAGTTTGGGACTAGCAAACAATGAGCAGTTCTTC
V gene: TRBV12-3/TRBV12-4
D gene: TRBD2
J gene: TRBJ2-1
clone size: .

CDR3 protein: CAWNEGAAYYEQYF
CDR3 DNA: TGTGCCTGGAATGAGGGGGCCGCTTACTACGAGCAGTACTTC
V gene: TRBV30
D gene: TRBD1
J gene: TRBJ2-7
clone size: .

CDR3 protein: CASSQGLAGIYEQYF
CDR3 DNA: TGTGCCAGCAGCCAAGGACTAGCGGGAATCTACGAGCAGTACTTC
V gene: TRBV6-5
D gene: TRBD2
J gene: TRBJ2-7
clone size: many